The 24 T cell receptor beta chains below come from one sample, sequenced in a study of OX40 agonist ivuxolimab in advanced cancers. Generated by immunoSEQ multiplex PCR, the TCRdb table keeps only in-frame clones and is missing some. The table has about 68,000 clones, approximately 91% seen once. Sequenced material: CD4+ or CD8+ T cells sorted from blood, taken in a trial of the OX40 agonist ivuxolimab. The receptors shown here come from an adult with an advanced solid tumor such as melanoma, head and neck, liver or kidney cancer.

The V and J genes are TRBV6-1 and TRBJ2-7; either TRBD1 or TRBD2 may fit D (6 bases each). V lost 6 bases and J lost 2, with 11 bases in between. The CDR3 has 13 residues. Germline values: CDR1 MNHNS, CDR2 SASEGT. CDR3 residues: CASRERGAYEQYF. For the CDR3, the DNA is TGTGCCAGCAGGGAAAGGGGGGCCTACGAGCAGTACTTC.

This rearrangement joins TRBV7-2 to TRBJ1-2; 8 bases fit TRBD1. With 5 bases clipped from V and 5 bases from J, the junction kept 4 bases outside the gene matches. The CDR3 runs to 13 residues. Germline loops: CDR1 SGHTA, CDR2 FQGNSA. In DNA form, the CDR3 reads TGTGCCAGCAGCCCAACAGGGGGGTATGGCTACACCTTC. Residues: CASSPTGGYGYTF.

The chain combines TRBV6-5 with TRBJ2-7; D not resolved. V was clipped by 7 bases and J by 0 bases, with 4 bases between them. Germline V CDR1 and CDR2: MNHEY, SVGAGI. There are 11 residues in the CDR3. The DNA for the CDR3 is TGTGCCAGCACATCCTCCTACGAGCAGTACTTC. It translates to CASTSSYEQYF.

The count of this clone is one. CDR3 loop: CASIPTSGIYAEQYF. The CDR3 nucleotides are TGTGCCAGCATCCCGACTAGCGGGATTTACGCCGAGCAGTACTTC. This chain joins TRBV28 and TRBJ2-7; 11 nucleotides agree with TRBD2. The CDR3 consists of 15 residues. V was pared by 7 bases and J by 6 bases, with 11 bases of the junction left unmatched. CDR1 is MDHEN and CDR2 is SYDVKM in the germline V gene.

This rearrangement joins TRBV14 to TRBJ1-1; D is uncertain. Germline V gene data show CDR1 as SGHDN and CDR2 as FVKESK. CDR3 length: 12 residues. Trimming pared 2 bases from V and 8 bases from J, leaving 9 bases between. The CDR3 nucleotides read TGTGCCAGCAGCCAAAATTGGGCAGAAGCTTTCTTT. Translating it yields CASSQNWAEAFF.

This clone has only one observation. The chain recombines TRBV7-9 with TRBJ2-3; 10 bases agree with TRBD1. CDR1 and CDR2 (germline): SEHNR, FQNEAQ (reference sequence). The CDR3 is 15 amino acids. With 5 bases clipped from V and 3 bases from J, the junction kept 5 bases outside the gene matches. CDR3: CASSDRTGGTDTQYF. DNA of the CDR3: TGTGCCAGCAGCGACAGGACAGGGGGAACAGATACGCAGTATTTT.

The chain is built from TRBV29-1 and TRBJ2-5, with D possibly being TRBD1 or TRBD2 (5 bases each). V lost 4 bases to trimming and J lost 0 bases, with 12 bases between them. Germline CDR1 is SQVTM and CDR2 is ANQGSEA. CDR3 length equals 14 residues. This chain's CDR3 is CSVVKRTNQETQYF. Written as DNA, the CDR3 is TGCAGCGTTGTGAAGCGGACAAACCAAGAGACCCAGTACTTC. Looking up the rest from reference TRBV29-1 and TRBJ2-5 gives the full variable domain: SAVISQKPSRDICQRGTSLTIQCQVDSQVTMMFWYRQQPGQSLTLIATANQGSEATYESGFVIDKFPISRPNLTFSTLTVSNMSPEDSSIYLCSVVKRTNQETQYFGPGTRLLVL.

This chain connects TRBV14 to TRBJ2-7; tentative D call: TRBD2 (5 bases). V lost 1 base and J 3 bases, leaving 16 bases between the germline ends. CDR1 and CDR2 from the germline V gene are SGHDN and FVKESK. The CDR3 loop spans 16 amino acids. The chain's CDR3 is CASSQVWRVTGYEQYF. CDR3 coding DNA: TGTGCCAGCAGCCAAGTTTGGCGGGTCACTGGCTACGAGCAGTACTTC. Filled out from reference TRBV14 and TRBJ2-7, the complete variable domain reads EAGVTQFPSHSVIEKGQTVTLRCDPISGHDNLYWYRRVMGKEIKFLLHFVKESKQDESGMPNNRFLAERTGGTYSTLKVQPAELEDSGVYFCASSQVWRVTGYEQYFGPGTRLTVT.

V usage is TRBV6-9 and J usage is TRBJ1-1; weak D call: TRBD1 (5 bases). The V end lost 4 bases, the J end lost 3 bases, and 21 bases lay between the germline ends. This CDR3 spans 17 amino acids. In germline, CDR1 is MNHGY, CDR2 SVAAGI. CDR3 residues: CASSSFDRRVGDTEAFF. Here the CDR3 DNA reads TGTGCCAGCAGTTCCTTCGACAGACGGGTTGGGGACACTGAAGCTTTCTTT.

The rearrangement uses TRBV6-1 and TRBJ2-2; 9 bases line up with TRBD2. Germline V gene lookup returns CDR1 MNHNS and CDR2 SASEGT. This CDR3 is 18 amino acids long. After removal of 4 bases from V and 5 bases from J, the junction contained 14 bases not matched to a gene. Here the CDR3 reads CASSGPPGGRARTGELFF. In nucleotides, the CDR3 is TGTGCCAGCAGTGGACCCCCGGGCGGGAGGGCCCGGACCGGGGAGCTGTTTTTT.

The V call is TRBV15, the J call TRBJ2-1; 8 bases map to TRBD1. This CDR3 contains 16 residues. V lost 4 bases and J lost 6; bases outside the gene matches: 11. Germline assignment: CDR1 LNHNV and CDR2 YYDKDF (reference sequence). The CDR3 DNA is TGTGCCACCAGCACCCCCGGACAGGGTAGGCTCAATGAGCAGTTCTTC. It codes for CATSTPGQGRLNEQFF.

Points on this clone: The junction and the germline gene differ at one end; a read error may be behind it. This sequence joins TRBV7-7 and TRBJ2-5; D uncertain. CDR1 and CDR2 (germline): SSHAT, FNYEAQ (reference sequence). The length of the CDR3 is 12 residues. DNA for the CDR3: TGTGCTAGCAGCTTATTAGGGGAGACCCAGTACTTC. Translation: CASSLLGETQYF.

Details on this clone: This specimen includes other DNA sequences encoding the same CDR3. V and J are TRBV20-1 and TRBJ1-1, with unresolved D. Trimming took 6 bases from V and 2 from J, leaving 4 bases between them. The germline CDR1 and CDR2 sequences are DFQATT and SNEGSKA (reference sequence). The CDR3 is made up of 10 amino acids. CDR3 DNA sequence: TGCAGTGCAAAAAACACTGAAGCTTTCTTT. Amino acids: CSAKNTEAFF.

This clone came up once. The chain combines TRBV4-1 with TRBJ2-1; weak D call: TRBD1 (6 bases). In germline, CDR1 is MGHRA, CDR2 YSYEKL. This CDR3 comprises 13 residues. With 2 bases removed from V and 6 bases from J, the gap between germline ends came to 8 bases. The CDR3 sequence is CASSQTGLNEQFF. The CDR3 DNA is TGCGCCAGCAGCCAAACAGGGCTCAATGAGCAGTTCTTC.

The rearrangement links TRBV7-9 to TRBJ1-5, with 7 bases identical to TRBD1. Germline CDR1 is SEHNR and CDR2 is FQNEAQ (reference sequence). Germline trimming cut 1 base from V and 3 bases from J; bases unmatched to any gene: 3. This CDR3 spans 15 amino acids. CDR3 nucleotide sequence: TGTGCCAGCAGCTTAGAGGGACAGCCCAATCAGCCCCAGCATTTT. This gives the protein CASSLEGQPNQPQHF.

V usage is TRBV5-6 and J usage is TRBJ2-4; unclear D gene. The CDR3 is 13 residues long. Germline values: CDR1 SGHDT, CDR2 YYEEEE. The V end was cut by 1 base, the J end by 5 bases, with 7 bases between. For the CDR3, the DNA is TGTGCCAGCAGCTTGATGTCACAAAACATTCAGTACTTC. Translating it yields CASSLMSQNIQYF.

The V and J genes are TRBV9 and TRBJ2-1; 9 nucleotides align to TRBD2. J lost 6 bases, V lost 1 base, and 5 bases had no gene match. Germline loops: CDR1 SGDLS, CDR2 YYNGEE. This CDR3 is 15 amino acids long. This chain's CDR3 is CASSVRGREPNEQFF. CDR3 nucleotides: TGTGCCAGCAGCGTACGCGGGAGGGAACCCAATGAGCAGTTCTTC.

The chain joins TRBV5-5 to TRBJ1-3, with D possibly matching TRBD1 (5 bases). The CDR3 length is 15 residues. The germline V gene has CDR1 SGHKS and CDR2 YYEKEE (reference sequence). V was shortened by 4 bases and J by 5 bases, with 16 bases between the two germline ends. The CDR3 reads CASSREQDSRNTIYF. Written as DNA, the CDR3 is TGTGCCAGCAGCCGAGAACAGGACTCGCGAAACACCATATATTTT.

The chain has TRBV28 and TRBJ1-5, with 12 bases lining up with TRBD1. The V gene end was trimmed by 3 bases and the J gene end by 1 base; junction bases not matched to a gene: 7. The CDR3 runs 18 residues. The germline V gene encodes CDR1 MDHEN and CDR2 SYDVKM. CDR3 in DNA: TGTGCCAGCAGTTTCGGGACAGGGGGCGAAGTGAGCAATCAGCCCCAGCATTTT. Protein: CASSFGTGGEVSNQPQHF.

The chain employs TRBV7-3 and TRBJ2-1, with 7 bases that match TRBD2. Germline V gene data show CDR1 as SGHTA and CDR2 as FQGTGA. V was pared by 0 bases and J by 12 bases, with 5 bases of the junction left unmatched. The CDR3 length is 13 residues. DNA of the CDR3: TGTGCCAGCAGCTTAACGGGGGACTATTCGCAGTTCTTC. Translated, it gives CASSLTGDYSQFF.

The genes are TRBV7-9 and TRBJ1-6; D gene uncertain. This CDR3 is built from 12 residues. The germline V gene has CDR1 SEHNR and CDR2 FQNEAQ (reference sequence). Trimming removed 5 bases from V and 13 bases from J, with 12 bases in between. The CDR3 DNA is TGTGCCAGCAGCCAAGAACTGTTGCCCCTCCACTTT. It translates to CASSQELLPLHF. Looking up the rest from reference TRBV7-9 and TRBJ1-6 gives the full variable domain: DTGVSQNPRHKITKRGQNVTFRCDPISEHNRLYWYRQTLGQGPEFLTYFQNEAQLEKSRLLSDRFSAERPKGSFSTLEIQRTEQGDSAMYLCASSQELLPLHFGNGTRLTVT.

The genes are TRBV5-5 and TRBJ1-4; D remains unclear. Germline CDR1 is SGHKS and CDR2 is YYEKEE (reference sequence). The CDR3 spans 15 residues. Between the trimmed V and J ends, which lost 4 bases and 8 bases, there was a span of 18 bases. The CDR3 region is CASSPQESWKEKLFF. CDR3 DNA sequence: TGTGCCAGCAGCCCGCAGGAGAGTTGGAAGGAAAAACTGTTTTTT.

CDR3 nucleotides: TGCGCCAGCAGTAACCCGGGAGTTCAACACAATGAGCAGTTCTTC. As protein: CASSNPGVQHNEQFF. The chain uses TRBV5-1 and TRBJ2-1, with a weak D call TRBD2 (6 bases). Germline-derived CDR1 and CDR2 are SGHRS and YFSETQ. This CDR3 spans 15 amino acids. V lost 5 bases to trimming and J lost 5 bases, with 17 bases between them.

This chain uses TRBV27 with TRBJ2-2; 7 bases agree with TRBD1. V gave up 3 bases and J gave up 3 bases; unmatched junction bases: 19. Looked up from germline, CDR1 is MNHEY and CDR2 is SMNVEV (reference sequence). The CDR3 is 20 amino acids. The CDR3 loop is CASSFGAPDRPRPDTGELFF. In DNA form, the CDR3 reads TGTGCCAGCAGTTTTGGGGCGCCGGACAGGCCCCGACCTGACACCGGGGAGCTGTTTTTT.